This passage covers 10 T cell receptor beta chains from one sample sequenced in a study of cytomegalovirus exposure and HLA in healthy donors. It was with 60 Vbeta and 13 Jbeta primers that the PCR ran. Some clones are missing from TCRdb's copy, which holds only in-frame ones; the method was immunoSEQ multiplex PCR. The sample has some 110,000 clones, around 80% seen once. The sample taken for sequencing was PBMCs. All receptors come from a man aged 40-50 years in good health and CMV-seropositive.

The chain has TRBV19 and TRBJ2-5, with D possibly being TRBD2 (6 bases). The CDR3 has 15 amino acids. Trimming took 7 bases from V and 1 from J, leaving 16 bases between them. The germline V gene encodes CDR1 LNHDA and CDR2 SQIVND (reference sequence). In DNA form, the CDR3 reads TGTGCCAGTACCCAAAATGGGAGGTCCCAAGAGACCCAGTACTTC. Protein: CASTQNGRSQETQYF.

For this clone: This CDR3 is also generated by other DNA sequences in the sample. The genes are TRBV10-2 and TRBJ1-1, with TRBD1 matching over 8 bases. Trimming took 2 bases from V and 4 from J; bases not matched to a gene: 0. Germline V gene data show CDR1 as WSHSY and CDR2 as SAAADI. CDR3 length: 13 amino acids. The DNA of the CDR3 is TGCGCCAGCAGTGAGACAGGGGGCACTGAAGCTTTCTTT. Translation: CASSETGGTEAFF.

This CDR3 is CASSLQDTEAFF. The CDR3 bases are TGTGCCAGCAGCTTACAGGATACTGAAGCTTTCTTT. This sequence joins TRBV7-9 and TRBJ1-1; no definite D call. Germline CDR1 reads SEHNR; CDR2 reads FQNEAQ (reference sequence). V dropped 2 bases and J dropped 5 bases, with 6 bases sitting between them. The CDR3 is 12 residues long.

This clone was seen more than once but under ten times. The chain has TRBV9 and TRBJ1-2; no definite D call. V lost 4 bases, J lost 4 bases, and 14 bases lay in between. The CDR3 is 14 amino acids. Germline V lookup: CDR1 SGDLS, CDR2 YYNGEE. The CDR3 nucleotides are TGTGCCAGCAGCCCCCGGGAGAGGGCCTATGGCTACACCTTC. Amino acid sequence: CASSPRERAYGYTF.

V is TRBV30 and J is TRBJ2-3, with 8 bases matching TRBD2. The germline V gene has CDR1 GTSNPN and CDR2 SVGIG (reference sequence). The V segment lost 2 bases and the J segment 3 bases; nucleotides outside the gene matches: 7. The CDR3 covers 15 residues. This chain's CDR3 is CAWSLAGPRTDTQYF. CDR3 bases: TGTGCCTGGAGTCTAGCGGGTCCCAGAACAGATACGCAGTATTTT.

This clone appeared a single time. This chain connects TRBV7-9 to TRBJ2-1, with D possibly being TRBD2 (6 bases). Trimming took off 3 bases at V and 3 bases at J, with 18 bases between the two ends. The CDR3 runs 17 residues. CDR1 and CDR2 (germline): SEHNR, FQNEAQ (reference sequence). CDR3 residues: CASSLDVGVGGYNEQFF. The CDR3 DNA reads TGTGCCAGCAGCTTGGATGTCGGGGTGGGGGGCTACAATGAGCAGTTCTTC. Variable domain in full (rest from reference TRBV7-9 and TRBJ2-1): DTGVSQNPRHKITKRGQNVTFRCDPISEHNRLYWYRQTLGQGPEFLTYFQNEAQLEKSRLLSDRFSAERPKGSFSTLEIQRTEQGDSAMYLCASSLDVGVGGYNEQFFGPGTRLTVL.

V usage is TRBV5-5 and J usage is TRBJ2-1; D unclear. CDR3 length: 15 amino acids. Deletions cut 1 base from V and 0 bases from J, with 8 bases between. The germline V gene has CDR1 SGHKS and CDR2 YYEKEE (reference sequence). The CDR3 DNA reads as TGTGCCAGCAGCTTGCTCACAAGCTCCTACAATGAGCAGTTCTTC. Its translation: CASSLLTSSYNEQFF.

CDR3 sequence (DNA): TGTGCCAGCAGTCGAACAGGGGGTGGAAACACCATATATTTT. Its protein is CASSRTGGGNTIYF. The gene calls are TRBV2 and TRBJ1-3; TRBD1 matches at 8 bases. CDR3 length equals 14 residues. Per the germline V gene, CDR1 is SNHLY and CDR2 is FYNNEI. V lost 5 bases, J lost 3 bases, and 3 bases stayed unmatched.

This sequence joins TRBV9 and TRBJ1-1; 9 bases map to TRBD1. This CDR3 region has 17 residues. Trimming cost V 0 bases and J 0 bases; bases outside gene matches: 6. CDR1 is SGDLS, CDR2 YYNGEE, per germline. The CDR3, as DNA: TGTGCCAGCAGCGTAGCTCGGGACAGGGACATGAACACTGAAGCTTTCTTT. The encoded protein is CASSVARDRDMNTEAFF.

J is TRBJ1-1 and V is TRBV6-6; D gene uncertain. The germline CDR1 and CDR2 sequences are MNHNY and SVGAGI (reference sequence). V was trimmed by 2 bases and J by 3 bases, leaving 10 bases between them. The CDR3 covers 14 residues. The CDR3 is CASSYAAEYTEAFF. CDR3 coding DNA: TGTGCCAGCAGTTACGCCGCGGAGTACACTGAAGCTTTCTTT.